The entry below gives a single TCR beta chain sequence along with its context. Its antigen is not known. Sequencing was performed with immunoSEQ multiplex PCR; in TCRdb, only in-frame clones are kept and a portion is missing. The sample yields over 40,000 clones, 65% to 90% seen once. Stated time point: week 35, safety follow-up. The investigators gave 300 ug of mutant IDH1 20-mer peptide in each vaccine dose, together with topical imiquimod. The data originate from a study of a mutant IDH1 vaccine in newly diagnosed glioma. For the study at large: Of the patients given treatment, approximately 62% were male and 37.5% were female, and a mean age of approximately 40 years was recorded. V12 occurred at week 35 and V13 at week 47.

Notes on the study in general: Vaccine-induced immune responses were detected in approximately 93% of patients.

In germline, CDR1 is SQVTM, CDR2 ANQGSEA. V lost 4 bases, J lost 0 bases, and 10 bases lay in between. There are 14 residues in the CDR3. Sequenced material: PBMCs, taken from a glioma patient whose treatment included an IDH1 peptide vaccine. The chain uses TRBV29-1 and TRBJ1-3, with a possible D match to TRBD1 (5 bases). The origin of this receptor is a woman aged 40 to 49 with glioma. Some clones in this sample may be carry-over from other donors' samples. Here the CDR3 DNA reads TGCAGCGTTGTGGGACGGAACTCTGGAAACACCATATATTTT. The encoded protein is CSVVGRNSGNTIYF.